The rows below give T cell receptor beta chains drawn from one sample of a study of Japanese encephalitis immunity and Zika vaccine responses. One entry per CDR3 protein, called by TCRdb with MiXCR from the 5' RACE reads. In the table there are fewer than 1,300 distinct CDR3 sequences, around 3.1% of which are singletons. The sample here was antigen-activated CD4+ T cells from blood, cultured, taken during a Zika inactivated vaccine study. Receptors were obtained from an adult man who received an inactivated Zika virus vaccine. The CDR3 runs from the conserved cysteine through the conserved F or W. Fields, in order: CDR3 DNA, CDR3 protein, clone size, J gene, V gene, D gene. The D gene is left open where the match is weak. Some rows mark clone size as missing; the rest say once, few, many or name a class of expanded clone.

TGTGCCAGCAGGTCGGACAGTCTGGCCTACGAGCAGTACTTC	CASRSDSLAYEQYF	medium-sized	TRBJ2-7	TRBV2	.
TGCGCCAGCAGCCCCGAAGGGAGCGGGGAGCTGTTTTTT	CASSPEGSGELFF	medium-sized	TRBJ2-2	TRBV5-1	.
TGTGCCTGGAGAAGTAGTGTTTTATATTTAGAACACCCGAACACTGAAGCTTTCTTT	CAWRSSVLYLEHPNTEAFF	many	TRBJ1-1	TRBV30	.
TGTGCCAGCAGTAGGACAGGGCCGAACCCATCTGGAAACACCATATATTTT	CASSRTGPNPSGNTIYF	medium-sized	TRBJ1-3	TRBV6-6	TRBD1
TGTGCCAGCAGTTCCCTGGGGCTAGCGGGGGGACTGAATGAGCAGTTCTTC	CASSSLGLAGGLNEQFF	many	TRBJ2-1	TRBV6-4	TRBD2
TGCGCCAGCAGCCACGGACAGGGTACGAACACTGAAGCTTTCTTT	CASSHGQGTNTEAFF	many	TRBJ1-1	TRBV4-1	TRBD1
TGTGCCAGCAGCCGGGACACCGCCTCTGGGGCCAACGTCCTGACTTTC	CASSRDTASGANVLTF	medium-sized	TRBJ2-6	TRBV6-2/TRBV6-3	.
TGTGCCAGCTCTCCGGACAGGGTTTCGAATGAGCAGTTCTTC	CASSPDRVSNEQFF	medium-sized	TRBJ2-1	TRBV18	TRBD1
TGTGCCACCAGCAGAGGGTGGCAGAGCAATCAGCCCCAGCATTTT	CATSRGWQSNQPQHF	many	TRBJ1-5	TRBV15	.
TGTGCCAGCAGCCAAAAGGGGGGGCGAGTGACCTACAATGAGCAGTTCTTC	CASSQKGGRVTYNEQFF	medium-sized	TRBJ2-1	TRBV3-2	.
TGTGCCAGCAGTCAAGGGACAGTTCGCAATGAGCAGTTCTTC	CASSQGTVRNEQFF	medium-sized	TRBJ2-1	TRBV6-6	TRBD1
TGTGCCATCAGTGAGTCGTTTGGACAGGGGAACCACGAGCAGTACTTC	CAISESFGQGNHEQYF	medium-sized	TRBJ2-7	TRBV10-3	TRBD1
TGTGCCACCAGCGAGGGACAGATCACTGAAGCTTTCTTT	CATSEGQITEAFF	medium-sized	TRBJ1-1	TRBV15	TRBD1
TGTGCTAGCTTAGCGGGGGGGCCGACCGGGGAGCAGTTTTTT	CASLAGGPTGEQFF	.	TRBJ2-2	TRBV19	TRBD2
TGTGCCTGGAGTGTACCCTCAGGGTTGTATCAGCCCCAGCATTTT	CAWSVPSGLYQPQHF	large	TRBJ1-5	TRBV30	.
TGTGCCAGCGTCCCTAGCGGGGTCACAGATACGCAGTATTTT	CASVPSGVTDTQYF	large	TRBJ2-3	TRBV6-6	TRBD2
TGCGCCAGCAGCCAAGAAAGGGGGTCCTATGGCTACACCTTC	CASSQERGSYGYTF	many	TRBJ1-2	TRBV4-1	.
TGTGCCAGCAGCCCTCTCAACGAGCAGTACTTC	CASSPLNEQYF	large	TRBJ2-7	TRBV11-2	.
TGTGCCAGCAGCCAAGACTCCCAATACTATGGCTACACCTTC	CASSQDSQYYGYTF	medium-sized	TRBJ1-2	TRBV4-2	.
TGTGCCAGCAGGGTCCAAGTTAACTTCTACGAGCAGTACTTC	CASRVQVNFYEQYF	medium-sized	TRBJ2-7	TRBV6-5	.
TGTGCCAGCAGCCCTTCTAGCGGGGGGAGAGACACAAGGGATGAGCAGTTCTTC	CASSPSSGGRDTRDEQFF	large	TRBJ2-1	TRBV3-1	TRBD2
TGTGCCAGCTCACCACAGGGGACCACTGAAGCTTTCTTT	CASSPQGTTEAFF	medium-sized	TRBJ1-1	TRBV18	.
TGTGCCATCAGTGAGTCTGGGGTCCCCACAGATACGCAGTATTTT	CAISESGVPTDTQYF	medium-sized	TRBJ2-3	TRBV10-3	.